This TCR beta chain was retrieved from a study of T-cell memory formation after mild COVID-19. This clonotype was found a few times. J lost 3 bases, V lost 8 bases, and 7 bases had no gene match. The CDR3 runs to 13 residues. MiXCR, applied by TCRdb to the 5' RACE reads, yields one record per CDR3 protein. Of about 280,000 distinct CDR3 sequences detected, approximately 8% appear once; the ten largest clones hold 20% to 25%. V and J are TRBV12-3 or TRBV12-4 and TRBJ2-7, with 7 bases that match TRBD1. The sequencing sample was made of PBMCs or a T cell subset sorted from them (not recorded which). The sequence was obtained from a man between 18 and 35 years old who had mild COVID-19 (a few samples of this study predate the infection). Cell type and time point are not known. CDR3 loop: CASSLGGNYEQYF. CDR3 bases: TGTGCCAGCTCTCTAGGGGGCAACTACGAGCAGTACTTC.